This T cell receptor (beta chain) was sequenced during a study of T-cell memory formation after mild COVID-19. Regarding the study as a whole: Some responding clones appeared in pre-infection memory, suggesting cross-reactive memory joined. Among clones peaking at day 37 in the second wave, SARS-CoV-2 specificity remained unconfirmed. CD4+ contracting clones lay mainly in CM and EM, CD8+ ones in EMRA.

Using constant-segment primers, 5'RACE produced TCR alpha and TCR beta cDNA libraries carrying sample barcodes and UMIs. TCRdb reanalysed the 5' RACE reads using MiXCR and keeps one entry per CDR3 protein. The sample records more than 100,000 distinct CDR3 sequences, roughly 6% being singletons. A note on this clonotype: Its target is unknown.

The sample comprised PBMCs or a T cell subset sorted from them (not recorded which). This TCR came from an adult woman who had mild COVID-19 (a few samples of this study predate the infection). Cell type and time point are not known.

CDR3 nucleotides: TGTGCCAGCAGCCCCGGGGATTCCTACAATGAGCAGTTCTTC. This gives the protein CASSPGDSYNEQFF. The genes are TRBV11-3 and TRBJ2-1; possible D gene TRBD2, 5 bases. CDR3 length equals 14 residues. Per germline, CDR1 SGHNT and CDR2 YENEEA. V lost 5 bases, J lost 1 base, and 9 bases lay in between. The variable domain in full, completed from reference TRBV11-3 and TRBJ2-1, reads EAGVVQSPRYKIIEKKQPVAFWCNPISGHNTLYWYLQNLGQGPELLIRYENEEAVDDSQLPKDRFSAERLKGVDSTLKIQPAELGDSAVYLCASSPGDSYNEQFFGPGTRLTVL.